This T cell receptor beta chain was sequenced during a study of cytomegalovirus exposure and HLA in healthy donors. The study's findings and limits: A later analysis reportedly identified an Asian-associated ancestry cluster as carrying fewer N-insertions than the 666-donor mean. It was in a later analysis that TCR association rates were seen to vary by HLA locus, highest for DRB1 and lowest for HLA-C. Later analysis indicated greater clonal expansion among HLA-associated TCR beta chains than among equally common other chains.

The PCR ran on 60 Vbeta and 13 Jbeta primers. Produced via immunoSEQ multiplex PCR; TCRdb's table is partial and in-frame only. The table lists over 70,000 clones, roughly 67% of them singletons. Participants comprised healthy donors of bone marrow. About this clone: Its specificity is unknown.

The V gene's germline CDR1 is KGHSH and CDR2 LQKENI. The CDR3 runs 12 residues. The germline V and J ends were trimmed by 5 bases and 7 bases, with 11 bases remaining between them. The TCR was taken from a woman in her 50s in good health and CMV-seropositive. The sample was PBMCs. V usage is TRBV18 and J usage is TRBJ1-1; D not certain. CDR3 coding DNA: TGTGCCAGCTCAACTCCGGGATTTGAAGCTTTCTTT. This gives the protein CASSTPGFEAFF.